This TCR beta chain was retrieved from a study of T-cell reconstitution after alpha-beta-depleted transplantation in children. There are a few counts of this clonotype. The length of the CDR3 is 18 residues. Trimming removed 0 bases from V and 6 bases from J; junction bases left unmatched: 8. Germline-derived CDR1 and CDR2 are SGHVS and FQNEAQ. A library of TCRbeta sequences, prepared with unique molecular identifiers, was generated. MiXCR, run by TCRdb on the PCR reads, gives a single entry per CDR3 protein. The sample includes 200,000 to 250,000 distinct CDR3 sequences, 8.4% seen only once; the top ten take roughly 35%.

This material consisted of PBMCs, mostly from graft donor cells, taken 360 days after TCRalphabeta/CD19-depleted stem cell transplant. The sequence derives from a male patient under 10 years old who had a stem cell transplant for acute myeloid leukemia, so the T cells may come from the graft donor. This chain joins TRBV7-8 and TRBJ2-3, with 14 bases matching TRBD2. The CDR3: CASSLARTSGRRGDTQYF. DNA for the CDR3: TGTGCCAGCAGCTTAGCGAGGACTAGCGGGAGGAGAGGTGATACGCAGTATTTT.